Below, 28 T cell receptor beta chains from the same sample are listed, as sequenced in a study of T cells in Graves' hyperthyroidism and ophthalmopathy. RNA transcripts yielded amplified TCR beta CDR3 regions. During a first-round RT-PCR of the TCR CDR3, the HTBI primer set was used. TCRdb redid the calling of the multiplex PCR reads with MiXCR, one entry per CDR3 protein. The sample records some 580,000 distinct CDR3 sequences, 15% to 20% being singletons. Sequencing was performed on blood. All receptors derive from a woman aged 40 to 55 with Graves' ophthalmopathy.

This clonotype was picked up a small number of times. This chain uses TRBV10-3 with TRBJ2-1, with 9 bases aligning to TRBD2. Germline trimming cut 8 bases from V and 2 bases from J; bases unmatched to any gene: 13. Germline loops: CDR1 ENHRY, CDR2 SYGVKD. The CDR3 contains 17 residues. The CDR3 sequence: CAIGPTNKREAYNEQFF. CDR3 in DNA: TGTGCCATCGGGCCCACAAACAAGCGGGAGGCCTACAATGAGCAGTTCTTC.

The chain joins TRBV12-5 to TRBJ2-2; 7 bases align to TRBD1. V was clipped by 4 bases and J by 4 bases; unmatched bases: 15. The CDR3 consists of 18 residues. Germline V gene lookup returns CDR1 LGHNT and CDR2 FRNRAP. The CDR3 nucleotides read TGTGCTAGTGGTTCCACCCCCGTGGGACAGCAGGGCACCGGGGAGCTGTTTTTT. As protein: CASGSTPVGQQGTGELFF.

Only a few counts were recorded for this clonotype. The rearrangement joins TRBV15 to TRBJ2-6; the D gene is possibly TRBD1 (6 bases). The CDR3 is 18 residues long. The V and J ends lost 0 bases and 3 bases respectively, with 15 bases between them. Looked up from germline, CDR1 is LNHNV and CDR2 is YYDKDF (reference sequence). The CDR3 is CATSREQGAYSGANVLTF. The DNA for the CDR3 is TGTGCCACCAGCAGAGAACAGGGCGCCTATAGTGGGGCCAACGTCCTGACTTTC.

This clonotype was seen repeatedly, ten times or more. CDR3 sequence reads: CASSETGTGGETQYF. The CDR3 DNA follows: TGTGCCAGCAGTGAAACCGGGACAGGGGGGGAGACCCAGTACTTC. The chain carries TRBV28 and TRBJ2-5, with 11 bases that match TRBD1. The CDR3 covers 15 residues. With V trimmed by 5 bases and J by 5 bases, 7 bases remained unmatched. CDR1 is MDHEN, CDR2 SYDVKM, per germline.

In its sample, this clonotype was seen a few times. The chain links TRBV15 to TRBJ2-7; 9 nucleotides align to TRBD2. V gave up 1 base and J gave up 4 bases; unmatched junction bases: 5. The germline gives CDR1 LNHNV, CDR2 YYDKDF (reference sequence). CDR3 length: 15 amino acids. The CDR3 protein is CATSRGQREAYEQYF. In DNA form, the CDR3 reads TGTGCCACCAGCAGAGGACAGCGGGAGGCATACGAGCAGTACTTC.

This clonotype came up many times. The genes are TRBV6-1 and TRBJ1-5; 12 nucleotides line up with TRBD1. After removal of 5 bases from V and 5 bases from J, the junction contained 4 bases not matched to a gene. The CDR3 covers 15 residues. Looked up from germline, CDR1 is MNHNS and CDR2 is SASEGT. Here the CDR3 DNA reads TGTGCCAGCAGTCCCGGGACAGGGGGCGATCAGCCCCAGCATTTT. Its protein product is CASSPGTGGDQPQHF.

The table lists this clonotype with many counts. The chain uses TRBV30 and TRBJ2-1, with D uncertain. CDR3 length: 13 residues. Trimming cost V 0 bases and J 4 bases, with 7 bases left between them. Germline-derived CDR1 and CDR2 are GTSNPN and SVGIG (reference sequence). The CDR3 spells CAWSVSPYNEQFF. In DNA, the CDR3 is TGTGCCTGGAGTGTAAGTCCGTACAATGAGCAGTTCTTC.

A note on this clonotype: Mismatch with germline at one junction end may stem from a read error. This rearrangement joins TRBV20-1 to TRBJ1-1; 7 bases are shared with TRBD1. The CDR3 consists of 14 residues. Germline assignment: CDR1 DFQATT and CDR2 SNEGSKA (reference sequence). CDR3 protein: CSATSPGGGTEALF. The CDR3 coding sequence is TGCAGTGCCACATCCCCGGGAGGGGGCACTGAAGCTCTCTTT.

There are many counts of this clonotype. The chain carries TRBV7-8 and TRBJ2-1, with D maybe TRBD1 (5 bases). CDR3 length equals 14 residues. The germline CDR1 and CDR2 sequences are SGHVS and FQNEAQ. V lost 1 base and J 3 bases, leaving 7 bases between the germline ends. CDR3 sequence reads: CASSLGGGYNEQFF. The CDR3 DNA reads TGTGCCAGCAGCTTAGGGGGCGGCTACAATGAGCAGTTCTTC.

This clonotype was picked up many times. The chain links TRBV7-9 to TRBJ2-1; no definite D call. Germline-derived CDR1 and CDR2 are SEHNR and FQNEAQ (reference sequence). CDR3 length: 12 amino acids. V shed 2 bases and J shed 7 bases, with 6 bases lying between them. CDR3 sequence (DNA): TGTGCCAGCAGCTTATCATGGAATGAGCAGTTCTTC. Protein: CASSLSWNEQFF. Together with reference TRBV7-9 and TRBJ2-1, the CDR3 gives the full variable domain: DTGVSQNPRHKITKRGQNVTFRCDPISEHNRLYWYRQTLGQGPEFLTYFQNEAQLEKSRLLSDRFSAERPKGSFSTLEIQRTEQGDSAMYLCASSLSWNEQFFGPGTRLTVL.

The chain links TRBV7-3 to TRBJ2-5, with a weak D call TRBD1 (5 bases). The CDR3 is 15 residues long. Deletions cut 5 bases from V and 5 bases from J, with 18 bases between. The V gene's germline CDR1 is SGHTA and CDR2 FQGTGA. The CDR3 DNA follows: TGTGCCAGCAGCAAACAATCAGGGCCCCTGGAGACCCAGTACTTC. It codes for CASSKQSGPLETQYF.

This clonotype has at least ten counts. V is TRBV11-1 and J is TRBJ2-2; 14 bases align to TRBD2. This CDR3 comprises 18 residues. The germline V gene has CDR1 SGHAT and CDR2 FQDESV (reference sequence). The V and J ends lost 0 bases and 5 bases, in that order; junction bases with no gene match: 5. The CDR3 DNA follows: TGTGCCAGCAGCTTAGCTGGACTAGCGGGAGGAGGAACCGGGGAGCTGTTTTTT. Encoded protein: CASSLAGLAGGGTGELFF.

The rearrangement uses TRBV18 and TRBJ1-6; D is possibly TRBD1 (6 bases). Germline V gives CDR1 KGHSH, CDR2 LQKENI. V was clipped by 2 bases and J by 10 bases, with 18 bases between them. The CDR3 runs 16 residues. The CDR3 spells CASSPTYNREGSPLHF. DNA of the CDR3: TGTGCCAGCTCACCAACTTATAACAGGGAGGGATCACCCCTCCACTTT.

This clonotype was seen a few times. This sequence joins TRBV29-1 and TRBJ2-1; D is possibly TRBD1 or TRBD2 (6 bases each). Germline V lookup: CDR1 SQVTM, CDR2 ANQGSEA. The V end was cut by 4 bases, the J end by 1 base, with 14 bases between. The CDR3 spans 15 residues. The DNA of the CDR3 is TGCAGCGTTGCACTAGGGGGGAGGTCCTACAATGAGCAGTTCTTC. Amino acid sequence: CSVALGGRSYNEQFF.

This chain uses TRBV6-6 with TRBJ1-6; 7 bases are a match to TRBD1. The trim removed 2 bases at V and 8 bases at J, leaving 6 bases unmatched. Germline-derived CDR1 and CDR2 are MNHNY and SVGAGI (reference sequence). The CDR3 is 15 amino acids. DNA for the CDR3: TGTGCCAGCAGTTACGAGACAGGGAGGGATTCACCCCTCCACTTT. It translates to CASSYETGRDSPLHF.

This chain uses TRBV29-1 with TRBJ2-3; 11 bases align to TRBD1. The J segment lost 4 bases and the V segment lost 4 bases, leaving 7 bases of the junction unmatched. Germline V lookup: CDR1 SQVTM, CDR2 ANQGSEA. The CDR3 covers 15 residues. The CDR3 nucleotides read TGCAGCGTTGCAGGGGGGGGACAGGGGGCAGATACGCAGTATTTT. Translated, it gives CSVAGGGQGADTQYF.

The table lists this clonotype with many counts. This rearrangement joins TRBV6-1 to TRBJ2-7, with D perhaps matching TRBD2 (6 bases). Trimming took 2 bases from V and 0 from J, leaving 11 bases between them. This CDR3 is built from 15 residues. Germline V gives CDR1 MNHNS, CDR2 SASEGT. The CDR3 spells CASSERPSASYEQYF. CDR3 nucleotides: TGTGCCAGCAGTGAACGACCTAGCGCCTCCTACGAGCAGTACTTC.

The genes are TRBV5-1 and TRBJ2-1, with a weak D call TRBD1 (5 bases). V lost 2 bases and J lost 5, with 8 bases in between. This CDR3 region has 13 residues. Germline V gives CDR1 SGHRS, CDR2 YFSETQ. DNA of the CDR3: TGCGCCAGCAGCTTCGCAGGGAACAATGAGCAGTTCTTC. Translating gives CASSFAGNNEQFF.

This clonotype occurred a few times. This sequence joins TRBV19 and TRBJ2-4; no reliable D call. The CDR3 extends over 11 amino acids. The V end was cut by 5 bases, the J end by 8 bases, with 7 bases between. CDR1 LNHDA and CDR2 SQIVND come from the germline V gene (reference sequence). The CDR3 DNA is TGTGCCAGTAGTGGCCAGGACATTCAGTACTTC. Translation gives CASSGQDIQYF. The complete variable domain, with remaining parts taken from reference TRBV19 and TRBJ2-4, reads DGGITQSPKYLFRKEGQNVTLSCEQNLNHDAMYWYRQDPGQGLRLIYYSQIVNDFQKGDIAEGYSVSREKKESFPLTVTSAQKNPTAFYLCASSGQDIQYFGAGTRLSVL.

This clonotype was counted only a few times. CDR3 in amino acids: CASSSTWTGARNTIYF. The CDR3 nucleotides are TGTGCCAGCAGCTCCACCTGGACAGGAGCGAGAAACACCATATATTTT. This chain joins TRBV6-1 and TRBJ1-3; 7 bases fit TRBD1. Germline assignment: CDR1 MNHNS and CDR2 SASEGT. The J segment lost 5 bases and the V segment lost 6 bases, leaving 13 bases of the junction unmatched. The CDR3 extends over 16 amino acids.

This clonotype was counted a few times. This may stem from a read error, because a much larger clone lies one nucleotide away. This rearrangement joins TRBV2 to TRBJ2-1; the D is unclear. CDR3 length: 15 residues. Germline V gene sequence: CDR1 SNHLY, CDR2 FYNNEI. V was clipped by 6 bases and J by 2 bases, with 14 bases between them. The CDR3 region has the DNA TGTGCCAGCAGGGCTACGGCTAGTCCCTACAATGAGCAGTTCTTC. It codes for CASRATASPYNEQFF.

This clonotype was detected many times. The chain couples TRBV11-2 to TRBJ2-3; tentatively, D is TRBD1 or TRBD2 (5 bases each). The CDR3 has 16 amino acids. V was shortened by 1 base and J by 0 bases, with 11 bases between the two germline ends. Germline CDR1 is SGHAT and CDR2 is FQNNGV. Here the CDR3 DNA reads TGTGCCAGCAGCTTAGGAGGGACGGGGAGCACAGATACGCAGTATTTT. It translates to CASSLGGTGSTDTQYF.

This clonotype was found many times. This chain links TRBV10-3 with TRBJ2-5; tentatively, D is TRBD2 (6 bases). The CDR3 runs to 13 residues. The germline V gene has CDR1 ENHRY and CDR2 SYGVKD. Trimming took 4 bases from V and 2 from J, leaving 8 bases between them. Here the CDR3 reads CAISGREQETQYF. In DNA, the CDR3 is TGTGCCATCAGTGGTCGGGAGCAAGAGACCCAGTACTTC.

The DNA for the CDR3 is TGCAGTGCTAGAGATCTCCGACTAGCGGGGCTCAATGAGCAGTTCTTC. It encodes CSARDLRLAGLNEQFF. The rearrangement links TRBV20-1 to TRBJ2-1; 11 bases are a match to TRBD2. V shed 0 bases, J shed 6 bases, and the junction held 7 bases outside the gene matches. CDR1 and CDR2 (germline): DFQATT, SNEGSKA (reference sequence). The CDR3 loop spans 16 amino acids.

Ten or more counts support this clonotype. The V and J genes are TRBV6-1 and TRBJ2-2; D might be TRBD1 or TRBD2, each matching 5 bases. Looked up from germline, CDR1 is MNHNS and CDR2 is SASEGT. The CDR3 runs to 16 residues. Trimming removed 5 bases at V and 6 bases at J, with 19 bases between. The CDR3 region is CASSRTRGGRAGELFF. The CDR3 nucleotides are TGTGCCAGCAGTCGGACGAGGGGTGGGCGCGCCGGGGAGCTGTTTTTT.

The sample holds many counts of this clonotype. The V call is TRBV5-1, the J call TRBJ1-4; D is unclear. The ends were cut back, 0 bases at V and 4 bases at J, with 10 bases in the middle. CDR3 length: 15 amino acids. Germline V gene sequence: CDR1 SGHRS, CDR2 YFSETQ. The CDR3 DNA reads TGCGCCAGCAGCTTGGATGGGCGCGTTAATGAAAAACTGTTTTTT. The encoded protein is CASSLDGRVNEKLFF. Drawing the rest from reference TRBV5-1 and TRBJ1-4, the complete variable domain is KAGVTQTPRYLIKTRGQQVTLSCSPISGHRSVSWYQQTPGQGLQFLFEYFSETQRNKGNFPGRFSGRQFSNSRSEMNVSTLELGDSALYLCASSLDGRVNEKLFFGSGTQLSVL.

This clonotype was seen at least ten times. This rearrangement joins TRBV13 to TRBJ2-2; no clear D. CDR3 length: 13 residues. Trimming removed 1 base at V and 6 bases at J, with 6 bases between. Germline-derived CDR1 and CDR2 are PRHDT and FYEKMQ (reference sequence). CDR3 nucleotides: TGTGCCAGCAGCTTAGATGGTGCCGGGGAGCTGTTTTTT. This codes for CASSLDGAGELFF.

In this sample, this clonotype turned up a few times. J is TRBJ2-7 and V is TRBV29-1; possibly TRBD1 or TRBD2 for D (5 bases each). CDR1 SQVTM and CDR2 ANQGSEA come from the germline V gene. Trimming took off 4 bases at V and 2 bases at J, with 12 bases between the two ends. The CDR3 length is 13 residues. The CDR3 region is CSVARGDPYEQYF. The CDR3, as DNA: TGCAGCGTTGCTCGAGGGGACCCCTACGAGCAGTACTTC.